This T cell receptor (beta chain) was recovered during a study of human T cells and chemical hapten exposure. Overall study context: On the upper back, patch tests were applied with 0.01% DPC and read at 6 days. Small pooled library volume differences mainly caused per-sample TCR yield variation.

This CDR3 has 13 amino acids. Germline-derived CDR1 and CDR2 are MNHNS and SASEGT. The J segment lost 1 base and the V segment lost 3 bases, leaving 0 bases of the junction unmatched. From the RACE reads, TCRdb called clonotypes with MiXCR, one entry per CDR3 protein. The profile shows about 190,000 distinct CDR3 sequences, under 30% of them singletons. Time point: patch test 3, about 24 weeks after DPC sensitization. The treatment denotes: therapeutic diphenylcyclopropenone sensitization with weekly scalp DPC. Prior to each patch test being applied, blood was drawn. This clonotype appeared many times.

V usage is TRBV6-1 and J usage is TRBJ2-7; TRBD2 agrees at 7 bases. The receptor was isolated from a woman aged 40 to 50 with alopecia areata. Some clones in this sample may be carry-over from other donors' samples. This material consisted of whole blood, taken in connection with sensitization to the hapten diphenylcyclopropenone (DPC). Here the CDR3 DNA reads TGTGCCAGCAGTGAGGGACTATCCTACGAGCAGTACTTC. This encodes CASSEGLSYEQYF.